The following is a T cell receptor (beta chain) sequence with its context. These data belong to a study of CD8 T cells in Susac syndrome. An input of about 0.45 to 1 ug of RNA was subjected to reverse transcription using random hexamers. TCRdb itself ran the immunoSEQ multiplex PCR reads through MiXCR, one entry per CDR3 protein. Among over 350,000 distinct CDR3 sequences listed, approximately 85% were seen once. Trimming left V 1 base short and J 6 bases short, with 10 bases between. This CDR3 has 13 residues. Germline values: CDR1 SGHAT, CDR2 FQNNGV. The rearrangement links TRBV11-2 to TRBJ2-7, with D uncertain. The TCR sequence derives from a human donor with multiple sclerosis. Sequencing input: CD8+ T cells from PBMCs. Here the CDR3 reads CASSLGFQVEQYF. CDR3 DNA sequence: TGTGCCAGCAGCTTAGGATTCCAAGTCGAGCAGTACTTC.